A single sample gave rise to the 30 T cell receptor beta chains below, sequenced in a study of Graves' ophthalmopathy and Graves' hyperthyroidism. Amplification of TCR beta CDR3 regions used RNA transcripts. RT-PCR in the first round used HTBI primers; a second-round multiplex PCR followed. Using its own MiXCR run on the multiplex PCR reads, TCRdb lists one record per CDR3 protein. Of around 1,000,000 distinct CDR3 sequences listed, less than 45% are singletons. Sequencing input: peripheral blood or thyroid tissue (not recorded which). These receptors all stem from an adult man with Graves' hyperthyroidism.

This CDR3 reads CATSSRGLASGRSGYEQYF. CDR3 nucleotides: TGTGCCACCAGCTCTAGGGGGTTGGCTAGCGGGAGGTCGGGCTACGAGCAGTACTTC. The chain links TRBV15 to TRBJ2-7; 11 nucleotides match TRBD2. The CDR3 has 19 residues. After removal of 5 bases from V and 3 bases from J, the junction contained 18 bases not matched to a gene. From germline, CDR1 is LNHNV and CDR2 YYDKDF (reference sequence).

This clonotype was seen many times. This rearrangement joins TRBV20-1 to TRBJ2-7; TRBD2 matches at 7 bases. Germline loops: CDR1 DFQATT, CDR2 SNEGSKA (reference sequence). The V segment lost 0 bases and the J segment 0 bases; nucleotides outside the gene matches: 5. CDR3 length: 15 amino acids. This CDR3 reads CSARDERGPSYEQYF. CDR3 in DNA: TGCAGTGCTAGAGATGAGCGGGGTCCCTCCTACGAGCAGTACTTC.

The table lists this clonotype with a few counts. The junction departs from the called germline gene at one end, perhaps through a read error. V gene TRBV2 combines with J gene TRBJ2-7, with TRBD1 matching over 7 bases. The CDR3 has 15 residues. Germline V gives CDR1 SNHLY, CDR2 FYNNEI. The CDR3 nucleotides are TGTGCCAGCAGCGACCGGGACAGCTACTCCTACGGGCAGTACTTC. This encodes CASSDRDSYSYGQYF.

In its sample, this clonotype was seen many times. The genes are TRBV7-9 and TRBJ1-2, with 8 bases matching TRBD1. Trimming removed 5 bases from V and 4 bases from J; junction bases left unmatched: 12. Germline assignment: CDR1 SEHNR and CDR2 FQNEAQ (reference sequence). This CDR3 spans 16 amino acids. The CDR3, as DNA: TGTGCCAGCAGCCGGAACGACGGGACAGGTCTCTATGGCTACACCTTC. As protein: CASSRNDGTGLYGYTF. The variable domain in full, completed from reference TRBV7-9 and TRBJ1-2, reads DTGVSQNPRHKITKRGQNVTFRCDPISEHNRLYWYRQTLGQGPEFLTYFQNEAQLEKSRLLSDRFSAERPKGSFSTLEIQRTEQGDSAMYLCASSRNDGTGLYGYTFGSGTRLTVV.

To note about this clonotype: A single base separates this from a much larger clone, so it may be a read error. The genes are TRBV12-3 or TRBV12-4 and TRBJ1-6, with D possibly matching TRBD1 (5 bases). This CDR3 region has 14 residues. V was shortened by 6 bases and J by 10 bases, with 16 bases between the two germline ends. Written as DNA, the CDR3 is TGTGCCAGCAGGGAACCGGGACCTAGGTCACCCCTCCACTTT. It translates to CASREPGPRSPLHF.

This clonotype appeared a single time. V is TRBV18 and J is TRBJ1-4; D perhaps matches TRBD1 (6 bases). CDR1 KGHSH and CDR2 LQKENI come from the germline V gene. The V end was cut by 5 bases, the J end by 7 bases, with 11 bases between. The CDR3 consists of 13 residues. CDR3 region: CASSSGQSEKLFF. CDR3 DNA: TGTGCCAGCTCATCCGGACAGTCTGAAAAACTGTTTTTT.

The CDR3 protein is CAWSDQNYGYTF. The CDR3 nucleotides read TGTGCCTGGAGTGACCAGAACTATGGCTACACCTTC. The V call is TRBV30, the J call TRBJ1-2, with no clear D. There are 12 residues in the CDR3. Germline V CDR1 and CDR2: GTSNPN, SVGIG (reference sequence). Trimming cost V 1 base and J 2 bases, with 5 bases left between them.

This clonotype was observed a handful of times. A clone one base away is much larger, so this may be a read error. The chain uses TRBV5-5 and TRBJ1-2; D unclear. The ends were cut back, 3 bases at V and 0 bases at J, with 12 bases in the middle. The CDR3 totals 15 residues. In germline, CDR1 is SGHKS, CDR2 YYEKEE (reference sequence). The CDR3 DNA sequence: TGTGCCAGCAGCTCCGAAGAGGCGGCTAACTATGGCTACACCTTC. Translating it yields CASSSEEAANYGYTF.

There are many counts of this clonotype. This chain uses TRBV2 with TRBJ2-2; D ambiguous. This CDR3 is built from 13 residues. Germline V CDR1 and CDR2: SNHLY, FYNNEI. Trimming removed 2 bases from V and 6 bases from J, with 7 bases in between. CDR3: CASSETLSGELFF. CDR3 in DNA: TGTGCCAGCAGTGAAACCCTATCCGGGGAGCTGTTTTTT. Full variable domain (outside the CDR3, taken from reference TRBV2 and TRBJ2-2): EPEVTQTPSHQVTQMGQEVILRCVPISNHLYFYWYRQILGQKVEFLVSFYNNEISEKSEIFDDQFSVERPDGSNFTLKIRSTKLEDSAMYFCASSETLSGELFFGEGSRLTVL.

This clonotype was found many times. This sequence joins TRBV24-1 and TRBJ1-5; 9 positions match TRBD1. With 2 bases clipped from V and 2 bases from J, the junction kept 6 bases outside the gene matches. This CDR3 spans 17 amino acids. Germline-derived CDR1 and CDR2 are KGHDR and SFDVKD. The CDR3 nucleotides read TGTGCCACCAGTGATTCCGGGACAGGGTCGCGCAATCAGCCCCAGCATTTT. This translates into CATSDSGTGSRNQPQHF.

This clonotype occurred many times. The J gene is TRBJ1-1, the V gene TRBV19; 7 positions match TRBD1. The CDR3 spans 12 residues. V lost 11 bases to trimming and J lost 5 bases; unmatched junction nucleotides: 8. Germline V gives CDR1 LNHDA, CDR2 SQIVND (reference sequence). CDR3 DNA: TGTGCCGCTCGACAGGGAGGAACTGAAGCTTTCTTT. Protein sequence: CAARQGGTEAFF.

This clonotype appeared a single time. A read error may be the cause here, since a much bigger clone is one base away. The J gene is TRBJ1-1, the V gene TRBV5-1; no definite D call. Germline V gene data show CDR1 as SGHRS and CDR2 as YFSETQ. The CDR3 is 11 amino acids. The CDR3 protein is CATSSHTEAFF. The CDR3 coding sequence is TGCGCCACCAGCTCCCACACTGAAGCTTTCTTT.

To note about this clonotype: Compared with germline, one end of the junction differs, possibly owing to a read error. CDR3 protein: CAGSFSTGFSGNTIYF. DNA of the CDR3: TGTGCCGGCAGCTTCTCAACAGGGTTCTCTGGAAACACCATATATTTT. The rearrangement links TRBV7-9 to TRBJ1-3; a weak D match, TRBD1 (6 bases). This CDR3 region has 16 residues. Germline V gene data show CDR1 as SEHNR and CDR2 as FQNEAQ (reference sequence).

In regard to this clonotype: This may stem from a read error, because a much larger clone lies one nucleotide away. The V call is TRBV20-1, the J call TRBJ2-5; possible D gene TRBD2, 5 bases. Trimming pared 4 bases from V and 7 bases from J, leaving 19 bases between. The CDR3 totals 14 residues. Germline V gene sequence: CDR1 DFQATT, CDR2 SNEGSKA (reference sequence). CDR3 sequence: CSATRTPNRGTQYF. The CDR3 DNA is TGCAGTGCTACAAGGACTCCTAATCGGGGGACCCAGTACTTC.

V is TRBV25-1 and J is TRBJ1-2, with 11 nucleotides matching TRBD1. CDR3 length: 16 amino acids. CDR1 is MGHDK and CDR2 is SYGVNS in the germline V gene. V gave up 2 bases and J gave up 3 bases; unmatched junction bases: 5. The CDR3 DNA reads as TGTGCCAGCAGTGAAACCCGGACAGGGGGCTACTATGGCTACACCTTC. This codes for CASSETRTGGYYGYTF.

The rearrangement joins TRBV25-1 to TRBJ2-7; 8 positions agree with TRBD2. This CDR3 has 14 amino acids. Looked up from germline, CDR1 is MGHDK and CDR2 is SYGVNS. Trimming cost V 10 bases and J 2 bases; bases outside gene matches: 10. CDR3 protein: CAIGGGRATYEQYF. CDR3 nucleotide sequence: TGTGCCATCGGGGGGGGCAGAGCGACCTACGAGCAGTACTTC.

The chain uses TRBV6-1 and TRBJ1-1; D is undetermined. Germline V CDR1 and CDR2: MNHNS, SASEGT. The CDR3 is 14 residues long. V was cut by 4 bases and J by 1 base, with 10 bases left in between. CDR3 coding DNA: TGTGCCAGCAGTGTCAAACTCTCGAACACTGAAGCTTTCTTT. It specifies CASSVKLSNTEAFF.

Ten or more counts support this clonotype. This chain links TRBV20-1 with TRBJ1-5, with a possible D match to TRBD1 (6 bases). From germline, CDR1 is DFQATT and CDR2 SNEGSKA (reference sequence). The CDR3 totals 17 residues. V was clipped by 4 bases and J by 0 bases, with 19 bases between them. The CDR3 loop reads CSANPPGAAYSNQPQHF. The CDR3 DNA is TGCAGTGCTAATCCCCCAGGGGCAGCGTATAGCAATCAGCCCCAGCATTTT.

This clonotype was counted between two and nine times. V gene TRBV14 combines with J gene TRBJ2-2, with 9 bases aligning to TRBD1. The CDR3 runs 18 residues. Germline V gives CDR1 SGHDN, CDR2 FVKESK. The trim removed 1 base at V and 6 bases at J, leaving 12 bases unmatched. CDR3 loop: CASSQARDRVRNPGELFF. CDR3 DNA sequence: TGTGCCAGCAGCCAAGCACGGGACAGGGTACGAAACCCCGGGGAGCTGTTTTTT. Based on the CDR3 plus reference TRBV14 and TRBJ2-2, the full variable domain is EAGVTQFPSHSVIEKGQTVTLRCDPISGHDNLYWYRRVMGKEIKFLLHFVKESKQDESGMPNNRFLAERTGGTYSTLKVQPAELEDSGVYFCASSQARDRVRNPGELFFGEGSRLTVL.

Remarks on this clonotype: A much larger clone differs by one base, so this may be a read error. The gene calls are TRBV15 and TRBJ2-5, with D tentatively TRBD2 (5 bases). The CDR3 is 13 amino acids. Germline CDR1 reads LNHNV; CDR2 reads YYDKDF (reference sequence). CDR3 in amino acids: CVTSRDRGGTQYF. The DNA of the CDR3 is TGTGTCACCAGCAGAGACCGCGGAGGGACCCAGTACTTC.

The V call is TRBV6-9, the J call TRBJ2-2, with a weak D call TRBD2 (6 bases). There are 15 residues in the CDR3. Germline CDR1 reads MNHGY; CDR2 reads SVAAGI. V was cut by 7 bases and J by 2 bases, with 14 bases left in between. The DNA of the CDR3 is TGTGCCAGCAAGTTCGGGAGTGTTAACACCGGGGAGCTGTTTTTT. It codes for CASKFGSVNTGELFF.

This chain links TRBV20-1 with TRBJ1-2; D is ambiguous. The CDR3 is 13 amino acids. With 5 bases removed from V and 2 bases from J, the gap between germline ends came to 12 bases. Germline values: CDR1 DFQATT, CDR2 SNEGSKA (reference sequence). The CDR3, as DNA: TGCAGTGCTCATCCTCCCGGGAACTATGGCTACACCTTC. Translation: CSAHPPGNYGYTF.

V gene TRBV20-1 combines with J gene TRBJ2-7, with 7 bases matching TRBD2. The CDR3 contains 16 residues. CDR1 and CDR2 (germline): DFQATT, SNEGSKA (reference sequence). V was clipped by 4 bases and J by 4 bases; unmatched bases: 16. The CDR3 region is CSAKTGFGAGVYEQYF. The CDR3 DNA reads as TGCAGTGCTAAGACGGGGTTTGGGGCGGGAGTTTACGAGCAGTACTTC.

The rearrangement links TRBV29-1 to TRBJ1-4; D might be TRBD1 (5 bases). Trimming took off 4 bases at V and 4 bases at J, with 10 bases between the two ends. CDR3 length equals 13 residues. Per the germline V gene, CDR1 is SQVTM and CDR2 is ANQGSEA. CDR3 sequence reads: CSVGGRDNEKLFF. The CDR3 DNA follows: TGCAGCGTTGGGGGGAGGGATAATGAAAAACTGTTTTTT.

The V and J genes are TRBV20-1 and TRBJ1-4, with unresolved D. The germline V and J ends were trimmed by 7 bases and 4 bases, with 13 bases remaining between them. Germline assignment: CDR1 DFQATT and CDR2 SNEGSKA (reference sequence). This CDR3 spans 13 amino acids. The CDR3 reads CSGSRLGNEKLFF. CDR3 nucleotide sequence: TGCAGTGGATCTCGACTCGGTAATGAAAAACTGTTTTTT.

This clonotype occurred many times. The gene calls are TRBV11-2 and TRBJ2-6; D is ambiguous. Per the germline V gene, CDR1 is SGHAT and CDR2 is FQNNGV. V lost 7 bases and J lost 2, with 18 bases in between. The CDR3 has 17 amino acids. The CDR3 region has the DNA TGTGCCAGCACCCACCTTGGGTGGGGAACTGGGGCCAACGTCCTGACTTTC. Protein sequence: CASTHLGWGTGANVLTF.

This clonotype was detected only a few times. The CDR3 DNA reads as TGCAGTGCTCGGACGCAGAGCTCCTATAATTCACCCCTCCACTTT. Its translation: CSARTQSSYNSPLHF. This chain uses TRBV20-1 with TRBJ1-6; D unclear. Germline CDR1 reads DFQATT; CDR2 reads SNEGSKA (reference sequence). V was shortened by 5 bases and J by 0 bases, with 11 bases between the two germline ends. The CDR3 has 15 residues.

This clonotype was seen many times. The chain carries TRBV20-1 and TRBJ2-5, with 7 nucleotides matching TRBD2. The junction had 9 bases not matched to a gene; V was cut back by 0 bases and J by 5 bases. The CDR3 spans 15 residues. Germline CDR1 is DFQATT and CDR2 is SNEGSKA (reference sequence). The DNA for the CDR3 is TGCAGTGCTAGAGACCCGAGCGGGGCTCAGGAGACCCAGTACTTC. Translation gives CSARDPSGAQETQYF.

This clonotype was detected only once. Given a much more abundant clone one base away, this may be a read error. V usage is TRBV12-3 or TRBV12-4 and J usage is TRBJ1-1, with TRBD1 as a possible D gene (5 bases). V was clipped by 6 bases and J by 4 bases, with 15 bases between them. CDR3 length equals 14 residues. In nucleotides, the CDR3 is TGTGCCAGCAGAACCAGGGAGTCCCTCACTGAAGCTTTCTTT. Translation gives CASRTRESLTEAFF.

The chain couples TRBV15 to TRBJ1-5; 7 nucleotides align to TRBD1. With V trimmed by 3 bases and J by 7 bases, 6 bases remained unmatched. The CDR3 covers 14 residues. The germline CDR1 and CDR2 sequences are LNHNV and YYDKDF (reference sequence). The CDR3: CATSRDRTTQPQHF. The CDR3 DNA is TGTGCCACCAGCAGGGACAGGACAACCCAGCCCCAGCATTTT.